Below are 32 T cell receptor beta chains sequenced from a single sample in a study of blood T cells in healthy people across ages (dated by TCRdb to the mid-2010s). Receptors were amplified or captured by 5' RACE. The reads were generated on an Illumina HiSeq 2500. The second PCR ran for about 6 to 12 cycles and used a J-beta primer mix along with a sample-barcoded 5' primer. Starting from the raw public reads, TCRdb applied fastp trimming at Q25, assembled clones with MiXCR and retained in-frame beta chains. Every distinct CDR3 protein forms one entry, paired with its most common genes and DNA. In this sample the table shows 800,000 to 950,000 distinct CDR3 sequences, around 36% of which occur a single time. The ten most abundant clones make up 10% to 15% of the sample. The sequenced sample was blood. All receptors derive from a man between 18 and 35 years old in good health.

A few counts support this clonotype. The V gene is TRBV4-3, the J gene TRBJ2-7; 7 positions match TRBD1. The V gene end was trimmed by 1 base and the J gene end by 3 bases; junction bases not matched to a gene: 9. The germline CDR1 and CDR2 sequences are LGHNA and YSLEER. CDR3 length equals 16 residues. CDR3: CASSQARGQLHYEQYF. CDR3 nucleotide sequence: TGCGCCAGCAGCCAAGCCAGGGGACAGCTACACTACGAGCAGTACTTC.

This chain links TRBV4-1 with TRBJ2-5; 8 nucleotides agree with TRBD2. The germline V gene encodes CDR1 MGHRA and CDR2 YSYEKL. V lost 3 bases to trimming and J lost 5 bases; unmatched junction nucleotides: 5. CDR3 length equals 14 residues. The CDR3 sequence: CASSQRGGTETQYF. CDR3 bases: TGCGCCAGCAGCCAGCGCGGGGGGACGGAGACCCAGTACTTC.

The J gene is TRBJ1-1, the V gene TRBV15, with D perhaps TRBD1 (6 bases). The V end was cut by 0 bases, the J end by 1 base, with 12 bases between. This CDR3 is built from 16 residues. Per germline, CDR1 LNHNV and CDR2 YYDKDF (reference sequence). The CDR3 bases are TGTGCCACCAGCAGAGATAAGGGGGGCGCGAACACTGAAGCTTTCTTT. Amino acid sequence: CATSRDKGGANTEAFF.

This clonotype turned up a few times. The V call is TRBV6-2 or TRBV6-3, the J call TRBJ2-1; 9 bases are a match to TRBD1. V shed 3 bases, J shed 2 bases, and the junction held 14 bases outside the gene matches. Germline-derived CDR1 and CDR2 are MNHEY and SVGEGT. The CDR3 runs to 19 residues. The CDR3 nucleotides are TGTGCCAGCAGTTATCGGGTCGTAATGGACAGGGGTCCCTACAATGAGCAGTTCTTC. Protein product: CASSYRVVMDRGPYNEQFF.

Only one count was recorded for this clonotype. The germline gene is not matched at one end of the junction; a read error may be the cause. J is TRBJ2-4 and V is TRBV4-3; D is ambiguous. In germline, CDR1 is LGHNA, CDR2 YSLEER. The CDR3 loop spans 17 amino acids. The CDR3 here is CASTPSLGLVAKNIEYF. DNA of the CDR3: TGCGCCAGCACCCCCTCGCTTGGTTTAGTAGCCAAAAACATTGAGTACTTC.

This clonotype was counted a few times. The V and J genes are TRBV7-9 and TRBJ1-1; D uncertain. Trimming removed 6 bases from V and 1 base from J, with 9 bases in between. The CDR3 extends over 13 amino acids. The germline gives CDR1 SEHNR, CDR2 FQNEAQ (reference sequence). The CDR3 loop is CASSGYSNTEAFF. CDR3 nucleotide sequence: TGTGCCAGCAGTGGCTACTCGAACACTGAAGCTTTCTTT. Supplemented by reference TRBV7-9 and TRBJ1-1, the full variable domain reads DTGVSQNPRHKITKRGQNVTFRCDPISEHNRLYWYRQTLGQGPEFLTYFQNEAQLEKSRLLSDRFSAERPKGSFSTLEIQRTEQGDSAMYLCASSGYSNTEAFFGQGTRLTVV.

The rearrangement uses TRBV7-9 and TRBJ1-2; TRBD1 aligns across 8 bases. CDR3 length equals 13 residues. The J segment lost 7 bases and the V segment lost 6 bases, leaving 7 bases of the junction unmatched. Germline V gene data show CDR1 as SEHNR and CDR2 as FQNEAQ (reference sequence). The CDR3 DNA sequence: TGTGCCAGCAGGAGCGGGACAGGTTCTGGCTACACCTTC. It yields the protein CASRSGTGSGYTF.

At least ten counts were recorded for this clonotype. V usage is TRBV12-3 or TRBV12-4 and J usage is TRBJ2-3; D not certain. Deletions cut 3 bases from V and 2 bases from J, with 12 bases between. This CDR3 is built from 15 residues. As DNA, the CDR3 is TGTGCCAGCAGTTTGAGGAGACTTCCCACAGATACGCAGTATTTT. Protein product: CASSLRRLPTDTQYF.

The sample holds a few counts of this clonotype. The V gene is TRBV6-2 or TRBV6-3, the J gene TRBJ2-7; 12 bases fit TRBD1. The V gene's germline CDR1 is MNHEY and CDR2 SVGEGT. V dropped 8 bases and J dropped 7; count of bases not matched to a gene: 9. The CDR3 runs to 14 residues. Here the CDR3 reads CASHRDRGRNEQYF. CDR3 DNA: TGTGCCAGCCACCGGGACAGGGGGCGGAATGAGCAGTACTTC.

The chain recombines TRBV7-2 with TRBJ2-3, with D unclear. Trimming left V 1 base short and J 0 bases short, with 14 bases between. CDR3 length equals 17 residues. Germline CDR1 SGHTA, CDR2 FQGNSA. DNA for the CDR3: TGTGCCAGCAGCTTAGTTTCGGCTAGACCTAGCACAGATACGCAGTATTTT. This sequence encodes CASSLVSARPSTDTQYF.

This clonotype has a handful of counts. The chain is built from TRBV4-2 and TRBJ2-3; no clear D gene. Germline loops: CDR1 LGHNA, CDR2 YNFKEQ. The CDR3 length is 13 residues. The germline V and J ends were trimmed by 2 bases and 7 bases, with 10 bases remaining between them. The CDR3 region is CASSQSVPNTQYF. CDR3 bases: TGTGCCAGCAGCCAATCCGTCCCAAATACGCAGTATTTT.

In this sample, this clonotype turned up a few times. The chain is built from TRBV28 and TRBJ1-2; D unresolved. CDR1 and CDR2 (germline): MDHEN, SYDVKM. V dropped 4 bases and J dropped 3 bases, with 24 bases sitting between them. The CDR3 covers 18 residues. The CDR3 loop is CASSSLSKPGQRDYGYTF. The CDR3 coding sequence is TGTGCCAGCAGTTCCCTTTCCAAACCGGGCCAGAGGGACTATGGCTACACCTTC.

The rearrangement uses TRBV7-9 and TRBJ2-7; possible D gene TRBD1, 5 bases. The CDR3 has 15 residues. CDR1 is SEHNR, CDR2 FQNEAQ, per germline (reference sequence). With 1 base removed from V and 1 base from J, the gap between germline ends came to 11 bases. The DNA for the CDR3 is TGTGCCAGCAGCTTAGAGGGGTATTGGTCCTACGAGCAGTACTTC. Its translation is CASSLEGYWSYEQYF.

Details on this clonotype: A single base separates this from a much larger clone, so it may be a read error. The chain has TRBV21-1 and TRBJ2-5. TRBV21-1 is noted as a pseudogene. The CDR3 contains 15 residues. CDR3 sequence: CASSKVGYGEGTQYF. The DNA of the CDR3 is TGTGCCAGCAGCAAGGTGGGGTATGGAGAAGGGACCCAGTACTTC.

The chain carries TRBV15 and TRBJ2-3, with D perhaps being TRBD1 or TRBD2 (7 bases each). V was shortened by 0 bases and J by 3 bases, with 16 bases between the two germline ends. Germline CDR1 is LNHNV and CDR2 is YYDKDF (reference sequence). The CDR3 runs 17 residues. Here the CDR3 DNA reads TGTGCCACCAGCAGAGATCGGCAGGGGGGGGGAACAGATACGCAGTATTTT. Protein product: CATSRDRQGGGTDTQYF.

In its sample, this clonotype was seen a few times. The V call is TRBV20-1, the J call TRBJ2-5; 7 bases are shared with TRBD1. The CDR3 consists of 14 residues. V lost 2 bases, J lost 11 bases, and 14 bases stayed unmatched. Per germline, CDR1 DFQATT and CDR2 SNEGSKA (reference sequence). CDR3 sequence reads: CSARLGQLDNEQYF. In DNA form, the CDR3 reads TGCAGTGCTAGACTGGGACAGCTTGACAATGAGCAGTACTTC.

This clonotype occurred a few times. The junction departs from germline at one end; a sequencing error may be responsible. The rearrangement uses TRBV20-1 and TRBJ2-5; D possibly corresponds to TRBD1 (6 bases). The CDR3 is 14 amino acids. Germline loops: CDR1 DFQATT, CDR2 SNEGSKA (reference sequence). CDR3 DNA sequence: TGCAGTGCTAGAGATGGGGCAGGGGAAGAGACCCAGTACTTT. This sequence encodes CSARDGAGEETQYF.

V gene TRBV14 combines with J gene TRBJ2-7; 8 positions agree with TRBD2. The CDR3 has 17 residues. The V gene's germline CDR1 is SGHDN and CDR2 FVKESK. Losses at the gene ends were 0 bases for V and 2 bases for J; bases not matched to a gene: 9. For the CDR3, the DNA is TGTGCCAGCAGCCAAGAAAGGCGGGGGGACGGAACCTACGAGCAGTACTTC. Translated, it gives CASSQERRGDGTYEQYF.

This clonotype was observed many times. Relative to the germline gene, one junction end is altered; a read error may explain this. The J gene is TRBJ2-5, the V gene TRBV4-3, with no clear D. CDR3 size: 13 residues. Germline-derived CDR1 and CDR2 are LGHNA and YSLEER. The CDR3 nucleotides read TGTGCCAGCTCTAGGGCAAACCAAGAGACCCAGTACTTC. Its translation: CASSRANQETQYF.

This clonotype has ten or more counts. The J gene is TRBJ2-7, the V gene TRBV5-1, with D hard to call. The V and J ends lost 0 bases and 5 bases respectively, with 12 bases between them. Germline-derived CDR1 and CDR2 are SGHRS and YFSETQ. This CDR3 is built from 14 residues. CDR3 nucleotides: TGCGCCAGCAGCTTGGAAACAGTTCTCGACGAGCAGTACTTC. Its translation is CASSLETVLDEQYF.

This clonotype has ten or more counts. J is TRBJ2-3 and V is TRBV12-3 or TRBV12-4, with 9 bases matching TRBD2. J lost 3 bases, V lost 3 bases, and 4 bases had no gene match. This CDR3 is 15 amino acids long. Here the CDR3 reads CASSFGGGATDTQYF. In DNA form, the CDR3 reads TGTGCCAGCAGTTTTGGCGGGGGGGCGACAGATACGCAGTATTTT.

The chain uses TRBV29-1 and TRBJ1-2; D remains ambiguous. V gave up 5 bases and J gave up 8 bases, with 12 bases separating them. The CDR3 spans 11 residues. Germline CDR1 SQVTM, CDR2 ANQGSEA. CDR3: CSVSYNRGYTF. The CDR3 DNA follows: TGCAGCGTTAGCTATAATCGGGGCTACACCTTC.

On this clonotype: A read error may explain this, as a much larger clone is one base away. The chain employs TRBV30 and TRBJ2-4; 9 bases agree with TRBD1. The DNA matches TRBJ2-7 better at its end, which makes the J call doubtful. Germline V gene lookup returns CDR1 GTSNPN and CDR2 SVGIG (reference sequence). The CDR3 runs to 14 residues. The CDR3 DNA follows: TGTGCCTGGAGTGTAGGGACAGGGTTTGACGAGCAGTACTTC. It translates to CAWSVGTGFDEQYF.

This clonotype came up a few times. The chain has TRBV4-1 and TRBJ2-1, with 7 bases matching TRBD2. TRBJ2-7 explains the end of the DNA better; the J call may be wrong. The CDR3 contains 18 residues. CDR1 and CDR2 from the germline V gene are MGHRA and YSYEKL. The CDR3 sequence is CASSQVGETSASYNEQYF. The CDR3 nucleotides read TGCGCCAGCAGCCAAGTGGGGGAAACTAGCGCCTCCTACAATGAGCAGTACTTC.

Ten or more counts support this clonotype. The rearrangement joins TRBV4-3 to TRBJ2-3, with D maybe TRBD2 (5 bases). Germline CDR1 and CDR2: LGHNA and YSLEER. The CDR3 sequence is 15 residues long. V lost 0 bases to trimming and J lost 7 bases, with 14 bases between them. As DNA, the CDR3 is TGCGCCAGCAGCCAAGATCGCGGGCCACAGCATACGCAGTATTTT. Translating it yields CASSQDRGPQHTQYF.

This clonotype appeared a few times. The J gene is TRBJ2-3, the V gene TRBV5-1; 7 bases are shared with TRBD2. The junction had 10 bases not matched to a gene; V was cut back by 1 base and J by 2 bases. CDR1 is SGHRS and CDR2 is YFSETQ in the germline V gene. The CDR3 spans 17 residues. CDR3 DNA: TGCGCCAGCAGCTTGACTCCCCCAGCGGGGTCCACAGATACGCAGTATTTT. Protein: CASSLTPPAGSTDTQYF.

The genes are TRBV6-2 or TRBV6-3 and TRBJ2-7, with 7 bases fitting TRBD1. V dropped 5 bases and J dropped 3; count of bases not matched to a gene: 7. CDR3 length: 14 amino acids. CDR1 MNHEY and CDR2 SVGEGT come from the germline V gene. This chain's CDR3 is CASSPRQGYYEQYF. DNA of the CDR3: TGTGCCAGCAGTCCCCGACAGGGTTACTACGAGCAGTACTTC.

CDR3 residues: CASSQTGSWEQYF. As DNA, the CDR3 is TGCGCCAGCAGCCAAACAGGGTCGTGGGAGCAGTACTTC. The rearrangement links TRBV4-1 to TRBJ2-7, with D possibly TRBD1 on 6 matching bases. Germline V gene data show CDR1 as MGHRA and CDR2 as YSYEKL. V was pared by 2 bases and J by 7 bases, with 12 bases between. The CDR3 has 13 amino acids.

This CDR3 is CASSGRGLGDTQYF. CDR3 in DNA: TGTGCCAGCAGCGGACGAGGGTTGGGAGATACGCAGTATTTT. The chain is built from TRBV9 and TRBJ2-3; a possible D gene is TRBD2 (5 bases). Germline CDR1 is SGDLS and CDR2 is YYNGEE. With 3 bases removed from V and 5 bases from J, the gap between germline ends came to 13 bases. This CDR3 is 14 amino acids long.

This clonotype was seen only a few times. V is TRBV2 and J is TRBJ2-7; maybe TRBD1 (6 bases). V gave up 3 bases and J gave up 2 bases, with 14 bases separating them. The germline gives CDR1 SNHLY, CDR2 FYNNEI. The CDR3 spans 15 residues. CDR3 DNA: TGTGCCAGCAGTGACGGGCAGGGGTTGACCTACGAGCAGTACTTC. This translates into CASSDGQGLTYEQYF.

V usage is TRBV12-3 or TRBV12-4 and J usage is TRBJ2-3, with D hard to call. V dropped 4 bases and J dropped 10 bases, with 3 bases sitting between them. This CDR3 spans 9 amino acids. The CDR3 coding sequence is TGTGCCAGCAGTTCAGCGCAGTATTTT. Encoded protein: CASSSAQYF.

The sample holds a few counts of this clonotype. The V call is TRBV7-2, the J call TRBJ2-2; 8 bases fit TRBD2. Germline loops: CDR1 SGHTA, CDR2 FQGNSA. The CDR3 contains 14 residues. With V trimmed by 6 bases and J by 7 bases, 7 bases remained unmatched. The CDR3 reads CASSPGAGGGELFF. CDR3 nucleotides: TGTGCCAGCAGTCCAGGGGCGGGAGGCGGGGAGCTGTTTTTT.